The next 23 T cell receptor beta chains were all read from a single sample in a study of PD-L1 blockade in urothelial cancer. Only in-frame clones appear in the TCRdb table, and some are missing; sequencing was by immunoSEQ multiplex PCR. The sample yields tens of thousands of clones, 70% to 85% seen once. The sequenced sample was PBMCs, obtained around atezolizumab (anti-PD-L1) treatment. These TCRs come from a man in his sixties or seventies with urothelial cancer.

The J gene is TRBJ2-7, the V gene TRBV7-6; D uncertain. The CDR3 consists of 15 residues. The V gene's germline CDR1 is SGHVS and CDR2 FNYEAQ. V shed 5 bases and J shed 0 bases, with 14 bases lying between them. The CDR3 here is CASSPRVQSSYEQYF. The CDR3 nucleotides are TGTGCCAGCAGCCCTAGAGTCCAGAGCTCCTACGAGCAGTACTTC.

This rearrangement joins TRBV15 to TRBJ2-1, with D possibly matching TRBD1 (6 bases). V lost 1 base to trimming and J lost 3 bases, with 10 bases between them. The CDR3 sequence is 15 residues long. Germline V lookup: CDR1 LNHNV, CDR2 YYDKDF (reference sequence). CDR3 residues: CATSRGGGFYNEQFF. The DNA for the CDR3 is TGTGCCACCAGCAGAGGAGGGGGTTTCTACAATGAGCAGTTCTTC.

This chain joins TRBV2 and TRBJ1-3; TRBD1 aligns across 9 bases. V lost 4 bases, J lost 2 bases, and 0 bases stayed unmatched. This CDR3 is built from 14 residues. Germline V gives CDR1 SNHLY, CDR2 FYNNEI. The CDR3 sequence is CASSGQGAGNTIYF. The CDR3 DNA sequence: TGTGCCAGCAGTGGACAGGGGGCTGGAAACACCATATATTTT.

The V gene is TRBV4-1, the J gene TRBJ2-2; TRBD1 might be the D (5 bases). CDR3 size: 15 residues. CDR1 and CDR2 (germline): MGHRA, YSYEKL. V lost 1 base to trimming and J lost 4 bases, with 10 bases between them. CDR3: CASSQGRQFTGELFF. For the CDR3, the DNA is TGCGCCAGCAGCCAAGGTCGACAGTTCACCGGGGAGCTGTTTTTT.

This sequence joins TRBV7-2 and TRBJ1-1; possibly TRBD1 for D (5 bases). Germline V gene lookup returns CDR1 SGHTA and CDR2 FQGNSA. V was trimmed by 5 bases and J by 4 bases, leaving 14 bases between them. This CDR3 region has 14 residues. CDR3: CASSINPRVTEAFF. Here the CDR3 DNA reads TGTGCCAGCAGCATAAACCCCAGGGTCACTGAAGCTTTCTTT.

V usage is TRBV28 and J usage is TRBJ1-1; 7 bases are shared with TRBD1. CDR3 size: 14 residues. CDR1 and CDR2 from the germline V gene are MDHEN and SYDVKM. V trimming: 3 bases; J trimming: 3 bases; junction bases outside the gene matches: 4. The CDR3 protein is CASSFRTGDTEAFF. The CDR3, as DNA: TGTGCCAGCAGTTTCCGAACAGGGGACACTGAAGCTTTCTTT.

This sequence joins TRBV6-1 and TRBJ1-4, with no clear D. Trimming pared 4 bases from V and 0 bases from J, leaving 6 bases between. Germline CDR1 MNHNS, CDR2 SASEGT. This CDR3 contains 14 residues. The CDR3 region is CASSVEATNEKLFF. The DNA for the CDR3 is TGTGCCAGCAGTGTAGAAGCAACTAATGAAAAACTGTTTTTT.

This chain uses TRBV27 with TRBJ1-2, with 11 bases identical to TRBD1. The CDR3 runs to 16 residues. Germline lookup yields CDR1 MNHEY and CDR2 SMNVEV (reference sequence). J lost 2 bases, V lost 6 bases, and 8 bases had no gene match. Written as DNA, the CDR3 is TGTGCCAGCAGGGACGGCAGGACAGGGGGCAACTATGGCTACACCTTC. It codes for CASRDGRTGGNYGYTF.

The chain recombines TRBV5-1 with TRBJ2-1, with 7 positions matching TRBD2. Per the germline V gene, CDR1 is SGHRS and CDR2 is YFSETQ. The CDR3 has 15 amino acids. After removal of 7 bases from V and 0 bases from J, the junction contained 7 bases not matched to a gene. The CDR3 reads CASRQRGSSYNEQFF. The DNA for the CDR3 is TGCGCCAGCCGGCAGCGGGGTAGCTCCTACAATGAGCAGTTCTTC.

This chain joins TRBV7-3 and TRBJ2-3; D might be TRBD2 (7 bases). The germline V gene encodes CDR1 SGHTA and CDR2 FQGTGA. The V end was cut by 1 base, the J end by 6 bases, with 14 bases between. The CDR3 length is 15 residues. Written as DNA, the CDR3 is TGTGCCAGCAGCTTAATAGGGGGGGAAGGGGATACGCAGTATTTT. The encoded protein is CASSLIGGEGDTQYF.

This chain connects TRBV4-2 to TRBJ2-3; 7 bases match TRBD1. The CDR3 length is 18 residues. In germline, CDR1 is LGHNA, CDR2 YNFKEQ. After removal of 0 bases from V and 1 base from J, the junction contained 10 bases not matched to a gene. The CDR3 region is CASSQDAVRDRRTDTQYF. CDR3 sequence (DNA): TGTGCCAGCAGCCAAGATGCAGTCCGGGACAGACGCACAGATACGCAGTATTTT.

The rearrangement uses TRBV7-2 and TRBJ1-2; D perhaps matches TRBD1 (6 bases). The CDR3 runs to 14 residues. V lost 5 bases, J lost 4 bases, and 14 bases lay in between. Germline CDR1 SGHTA, CDR2 FQGNSA. The CDR3 region is CASSANRGTYGYTF. CDR3 bases: TGTGCCAGCAGCGCCAATAGGGGGACCTATGGCTACACCTTC.

CDR3: CASSQGGRNVEQYF. As DNA, the CDR3 is TGCGCCAGCAGCCAAGGGGGCAGGAACGTCGAGCAGTACTTC. The chain carries TRBV4-3 and TRBJ2-7; D may be TRBD1 (5 bases). The germline V gene encodes CDR1 LGHNA and CDR2 YSLEER. This CDR3 is 14 amino acids long. Trimming left V 1 base short and J 6 bases short, with 13 bases between.

A single count supports this clone. The chain joins TRBV6-1 to TRBJ1-1, with D perhaps matching TRBD1 (6 bases). V lost 5 bases and J 1 base, leaving 14 bases between the germline ends. The CDR3 has 15 amino acids. Germline V gene lookup returns CDR1 MNHNS and CDR2 SASEGT. The CDR3 DNA reads TGTGCCAGCAGTCCCAGACAGGCACCGAACACTGAAGCTTTCTTT. The encoded protein is CASSPRQAPNTEAFF.

This sequence joins TRBV6-5 and TRBJ2-3; D remains ambiguous. V was cut by 6 bases and J by 5 bases, with 12 bases left in between. Germline CDR1 is MNHEY and CDR2 is SVGAGI. The CDR3 loop spans 13 amino acids. The CDR3 DNA reads as TGTGCCAGCAGACTTAAACTCCTAGATACGCAGTATTTT. This gives the protein CASRLKLLDTQYF.

The genes are TRBV9 and TRBJ2-1, with 12 positions matching TRBD2. This CDR3 has 20 amino acids. Per germline, CDR1 SGDLS and CDR2 YYNGEE. J was trimmed by 7 bases and V by 4 bases; bases with no gene match: 21. The CDR3 coding sequence is TGTGCCAGCAGCTCCCGCACCTCTAGCGGGAGGGCCCTAGGGGAGAATGAGCAGTTCTTC. The encoded protein is CASSSRTSSGRALGENEQFF.

The genes are TRBV15 and TRBJ2-7, with D unresolved. This CDR3 is built from 13 residues. The V end lost 0 bases, the J end lost 5 bases, and 8 bases lay between the germline ends. The germline V gene has CDR1 LNHNV and CDR2 YYDKDF (reference sequence). CDR3: CATSRDWADEQYF. The CDR3 nucleotides read TGTGCCACCAGCAGAGATTGGGCAGACGAGCAGTACTTC.

The chain carries TRBV2 and TRBJ1-2; D gene unclear. Germline values: CDR1 SNHLY, CDR2 FYNNEI. The V end was cut by 5 bases, the J end by 3 bases, with 7 bases between. This CDR3 comprises 12 residues. CDR3 loop: CASSFSDYGYTF. The DNA of the CDR3 is TGTGCCAGCAGTTTTAGCGACTATGGCTACACCTTC.

The rearrangement links TRBV28 to TRBJ1-5; 7 bases are a match to TRBD1. The CDR3 extends over 16 amino acids. V gave up 5 bases and J gave up 2 bases; unmatched junction bases: 9. Germline values: CDR1 MDHEN, CDR2 SYDVKM. The CDR3 DNA follows: TGTGCCAGCAGTCAGGCGACGCAGGGGGGCAATCAGCCCCAGCATTTT. It codes for CASSQATQGGNQPQHF.

The J gene is TRBJ2-2, the V gene TRBV7-2, with D possibly matching TRBD2 (7 bases). CDR1 and CDR2 (germline): SGHTA, FQGNSA. V lost 5 bases to trimming and J lost 4 bases, with 11 bases between them. The CDR3 consists of 14 residues. Here the CDR3 reads CASSPRGATGELFF. The CDR3 nucleotides are TGTGCCAGCAGCCCACGGGGGGCCACCGGGGAGCTGTTTTTT.

V and J are TRBV6-5 and TRBJ1-2, with TRBD1 identical over 7 bases. The CDR3 length is 14 residues. Trimming cost V 1 base and J 4 bases; bases outside gene matches: 3. Germline CDR1 is MNHEY and CDR2 is SVGAGI. CDR3 region: CASSYFPGGYGYTF. The CDR3 region has the DNA TGTGCCAGCAGTTACTTTCCAGGGGGCTATGGCTACACCTTC.

J is TRBJ1-5 and V is TRBV19, with D possibly matching TRBD1 (5 bases). The V gene lost 7 bases and the J gene lost 0 bases, with 13 bases spanning the gap. CDR3 length equals 15 residues. CDR1 and CDR2 (germline): LNHDA, SQIVND (reference sequence). CDR3 protein: CASTRQLDSNQPQHF. The CDR3, as DNA: TGTGCCAGTACTCGACAGTTAGATAGCAATCAGCCCCAGCATTTT.

The chain couples TRBV29-1 to TRBJ2-1, with 11 bases fitting TRBD2. V shed 7 bases, J shed 6 bases, and the junction held 8 bases outside the gene matches. Germline CDR1 is SQVTM and CDR2 is ANQGSEA. The CDR3 has 14 amino acids. DNA for the CDR3: TGCAGCGCGCAAACTAGCGGGAGAAGCAATGAGCAGTTCTTC. This codes for CSAQTSGRSNEQFF.